These 32 T cell receptor beta chains originate from one sample sequenced in a study of shared clonotypes between healthy human individuals. Assay: immunoSEQ multiplex PCR; the TCRdb copy retains only in-frame clones and omits some. The repertoire consists of some 1,900,000 clones, with about 95% occurring once and the leading ten covering more than 0.95%. Terminally differentiated effector memory CD45RA+ cells were excluded from the naive CD8 cells, which were CD45RO-negative and positively selected for CCR7. Sequenced material: naive CD8+ T cells sorted from blood. These receptors all come from a man aged 18 to 35 in good health.

On this clone: Other DNA sequences of this sample code for an identical CDR3. This chain connects TRBV6-1 to TRBJ2-7; tentatively, D is TRBD2 (7 bases). The germline V gene encodes CDR1 MNHNS and CDR2 SASEGT. This CDR3 is built from 14 residues. V lost 1 base to trimming and J lost 3 bases, with 10 bases between them. Here the CDR3 reads CASSEGGGGYEQYF. The CDR3 nucleotides are TGTGCCAGCAGTGAAGGGGGGGGCGGCTACGAGCAGTACTTC.

The rearrangement links TRBV15 to TRBJ2-7, with D hard to call. Germline loops: CDR1 LNHNV, CDR2 YYDKDF (reference sequence). CDR3 length: 13 amino acids. Between the trimmed V and J ends, which lost 0 bases and 6 bases, there was a span of 9 bases. The CDR3 nucleotides read TGTGCCACCAGCAGAGAGAGCCTGACCGAGCAGTACTTC. It yields the protein CATSRESLTEQYF.

The chain is built from TRBV4-3 and TRBJ2-1, with D tentatively TRBD2 (6 bases). The V gene's germline CDR1 is LGHNA and CDR2 YSLEER. The CDR3 consists of 16 residues. V was pared by 4 bases and J by 5 bases, with 18 bases between. The CDR3 nucleotides are TGCGCCAGCAGCCCCACCCTCCGCGGGGCAGACAATGAGCAGTTCTTC. Translating gives CASSPTLRGADNEQFF.

This clone has a single count. Other DNA sequences in this sample translate to the same CDR3. The chain joins TRBV4-3 to TRBJ1-1, with D unclear. V was cut by 0 bases and J by 4 bases, with 9 bases left in between. The CDR3 length is 14 residues. In germline, CDR1 is LGHNA, CDR2 YSLEER. In DNA, the CDR3 is TGCGCCAGCAGCCAAGATCCGGGGTTCACTGAAGCTTTCTTT. Protein product: CASSQDPGFTEAFF.

The chain combines TRBV27 with TRBJ2-1; 8 positions agree with TRBD2. The CDR3 contains 14 residues. The J segment lost 5 bases and the V segment lost 6 bases, leaving 6 bases of the junction unmatched. From germline, CDR1 is MNHEY and CDR2 SMNVEV (reference sequence). The CDR3 DNA reads TGTGCCAGCAGCGGACTAGCCCCGAACAATGAGCAGTTCTTC. Encoded protein: CASSGLAPNNEQFF.

Notes on this clone: This sample also contains other DNA sequences that code for the same CDR3. The genes are TRBV4-1 and TRBJ2-7; 11 bases agree with TRBD2. CDR1 and CDR2 from the germline V gene are MGHRA and YSYEKL. V dropped 2 bases and J dropped 4; count of bases not matched to a gene: 4. The CDR3 consists of 15 residues. The CDR3 loop is CASSQRLAGPYEQYF. CDR3 sequence (DNA): TGCGCCAGCAGCCAACGACTAGCGGGACCATACGAGCAGTACTTC.

This chain connects TRBV5-1 to TRBJ2-1, with D tentatively TRBD2 (6 bases). Germline assignment: CDR1 SGHRS and CDR2 YFSETQ. V gave up 5 bases and J gave up 3 bases, with 9 bases separating them. The CDR3 runs 13 residues. CDR3 bases: TGCGCCAGCAGGGACTACAACTACAATGAGCAGTTCTTC. Translation: CASRDYNYNEQFF. The whole variable domain, filled in from reference TRBV5-1 and TRBJ2-1, reads KAGVTQTPRYLIKTRGQQVTLSCSPISGHRSVSWYQQTPGQGLQFLFEYFSETQRNKGNFPGRFSGRQFSNSRSEMNVSTLELGDSALYLCASRDYNYNEQFFGPGTRLTVL.

The chain recombines TRBV30 with TRBJ2-3; D remains unclear. Germline CDR1 GTSNPN, CDR2 SVGIG (reference sequence). V dropped 5 bases and J dropped 4 bases, with 16 bases sitting between them. CDR3 size: 14 residues. CDR3 DNA: TGTGCCTGGGGACCTCCGGTCAACGCAGATACGCAGTATTTT. The encoded protein is CAWGPPVNADTQYF.

V usage is TRBV9 and J usage is TRBJ2-1; D is perhaps TRBD2 (5 bases). Germline V gene lookup returns CDR1 SGDLS and CDR2 YYNGEE. Trimming cost V 0 bases and J 0 bases, with 13 bases left between them. This CDR3 region has 17 residues. Here the CDR3 DNA reads TGTGCCAGCAGCGTAGCTGAGGGTTCCATCTCCTACAATGAGCAGTTCTTC. Translated, it gives CASSVAEGSISYNEQFF. Full variable domain (rest looked up from reference TRBV9 and TRBJ2-1): DSGVTQTPKHLITATGQRVTLRCSPRSGDLSVYWYQQSLDQGLQFLIQYYNGEERAKGNILERFSAQQFPDLHSELNLSSLELGDSALYFCASSVAEGSISYNEQFFGPGTRLTVL.

This chain links TRBV5-6 with TRBJ1-5; D not certain. Germline CDR1 is SGHDT and CDR2 is YYEEEE. Trimming removed 3 bases at V and 5 bases at J, with 12 bases between. The CDR3 loop spans 14 amino acids. The CDR3 spells CASSSGISDQPQHF. CDR3 coding DNA: TGTGCCAGCAGCTCCGGAATATCAGATCAGCCCCAGCATTTT.

The genes are TRBV5-1 and TRBJ2-1, with TRBD2 matching over 7 bases. V lost 4 bases and J lost 9; bases outside the gene matches: 13. From germline, CDR1 is SGHRS and CDR2 YFSETQ. The CDR3 is 15 residues long. The CDR3 reads CASSHFAGESSEQFF. The CDR3 DNA follows: TGCGCCAGCAGCCACTTCGCGGGAGAAAGTAGTGAGCAGTTCTTC. The full variable domain, in which reference TRBV5-1 and TRBJ2-1 provide the parts outside the CDR3, is KAGVTQTPRYLIKTRGQQVTLSCSPISGHRSVSWYQQTPGQGLQFLFEYFSETQRNKGNFPGRFSGRQFSNSRSEMNVSTLELGDSALYLCASSHFAGESSEQFFGPGTRLTVL.

The chain uses TRBV13 and TRBJ2-5, with 8 bases matching TRBD1. CDR3 length equals 14 residues. With 4 bases clipped from V and 3 bases from J, the junction kept 4 bases outside the gene matches. Germline loops: CDR1 PRHDT, CDR2 FYEKMQ (reference sequence). The DNA of the CDR3 is TGTGCCAGCAGCTCCCGGGACAGGAAAGAGACCCAGTACTTC. It is translated as CASSSRDRKETQYF. Together with reference TRBV13 and TRBJ2-5, the CDR3 gives the full variable domain: AAGVIQSPRHLIKEKRETATLKCYPIPRHDTVYWYQQGPGQDPQFLISFYEKMQSDKGSIPDRFSAQQFSDYHSELNMSSLELGDSALYFCASSSRDRKETQYFGPGTRLLVL.

In this sample, this clone turned up once. The rearrangement joins TRBV30 to TRBJ2-3, with D unclear. The V end was cut by 0 bases, the J end by 3 bases, with 13 bases between. The CDR3 is made up of 15 amino acids. The germline V gene has CDR1 GTSNPN and CDR2 SVGIG (reference sequence). CDR3 DNA: TGTGCCTGGAGTGTAGGAAGTCTTCCGACAGATACGCAGTATTTT. Protein: CAWSVGSLPTDTQYF.

The chain uses TRBV6-5 and TRBJ2-1, with D possibly matching TRBD2 (5 bases). CDR3 length: 15 residues. Germline V lookup: CDR1 MNHEY, CDR2 SVGAGI. The V end lost 5 bases, the J end lost 6 bases, and 17 bases lay between the germline ends. The CDR3 is CASSHSGKTGNEQFF. CDR3 nucleotides: TGTGCCAGCAGTCATTCGGGGAAGACGGGCAATGAGCAGTTCTTC.

A remark on this clone: Relative to the germline gene, one junction end is altered; a read error may explain this. The chain employs TRBV4-3 and TRBJ1-2; 7 bases fit TRBD1. CDR3 length: 17 residues. Germline V lookup: CDR1 LGHNA, CDR2 YSLEER. CDR3 sequence reads: CASSEEWGLQGPYGYTF. In DNA form, the CDR3 reads TGCGCCAGCAGCGAAGAATGGGGGCTACAGGGGCCGTATGGCTACACCTTC.

This clone occurred once. This sample also contains other DNA sequences that code for the same CDR3. The chain has TRBV4-1 and TRBJ2-2, with no clear D. The length of the CDR3 is 15 residues. Germline lookup yields CDR1 MGHRA and CDR2 YSYEKL. The germline V and J ends were trimmed by 0 bases and 1 base, with 6 bases remaining between them. The CDR3 region has the DNA TGCGCCAGCAGCCAAGATCCGGGGAACACCGGGGAGCTGTTTTTT. Amino acids: CASSQDPGNTGELFF.

This clone was counted a single time. This chain links TRBV11-2 with TRBJ2-7; TRBD2 agrees at 7 bases. V lost 6 bases to trimming and J lost 2 bases; unmatched junction nucleotides: 7. The V gene's germline CDR1 is SGHAT and CDR2 FQNNGV. The CDR3 runs 14 residues. The CDR3, as DNA: TGTGCCAGCAGATTACTAGCGTACGCCTACGAGCAGTACTTC. Translated: CASRLLAYAYEQYF.

The rearrangement uses TRBV21-1 and TRBJ1-2; the table's D call of TRBD1 was not tested on the DNA. TRBV21-1 represents a pseudogene. CDR3 length equals 13 residues. DNA of the CDR3: TGTGCCAGCAGATCGGACAGGGAATATGGCTACACCTTC. Encoded protein: CASRSDREYGYTF.

This chain's CDR3 is CASSLTSGLSYNEQFF. CDR3 nucleotides: TGTGCCAGCAGCTTAACTAGCGGACTCTCCTACAATGAGCAGTTCTTC. The chain links TRBV7-8 to TRBJ2-1; 8 bases fit TRBD2. Germline CDR1 and CDR2: SGHVS and FQNEAQ. With V trimmed by 2 bases and J by 0 bases, 3 bases remained unmatched. The CDR3 is 16 residues long.

This chain connects TRBV4-1 to TRBJ2-7; D is perhaps TRBD1 (6 bases). Trimming took 1 base from V and 2 from J, leaving 12 bases between them. This CDR3 contains 15 residues. From germline, CDR1 is MGHRA and CDR2 YSYEKL. The CDR3 reads CASSQVGTLTYEQYF. For the CDR3, the DNA is TGCGCCAGCAGCCAAGTAGGGACACTAACCTACGAGCAGTACTTC.

Details on this clone: Other DNA sequences of this sample code for an identical CDR3. V usage is TRBV7-9 and J usage is TRBJ2-1; D not resolved. CDR1 is SEHNR and CDR2 is FQNEAQ in the germline V gene (reference sequence). V shed 1 base and J shed 7 bases, with 8 bases lying between them. This CDR3 has 13 amino acids. The CDR3 DNA reads TGTGCCAGCAGCTTAGGGGCTTCAAATGAGCAGTTCTTC. Translating it yields CASSLGASNEQFF. Variable domain in full (rest from reference TRBV7-9 and TRBJ2-1): DTGVSQNPRHKITKRGQNVTFRCDPISEHNRLYWYRQTLGQGPEFLTYFQNEAQLEKSRLLSDRFSAERPKGSFSTLEIQRTEQGDSAMYLCASSLGASNEQFFGPGTRLTVL.

The chain links TRBV30 to TRBJ1-2; TRBD1 might be the D (5 bases). Germline V CDR1 and CDR2: GTSNPN, SVGIG (reference sequence). There are 18 residues in the CDR3. Trimming left V 6 bases short and J 1 base short, with 27 bases between. The CDR3 sequence: CACPRRGNPSGRNYGYTF. In DNA, the CDR3 is TGTGCCTGCCCGAGGAGGGGCAACCCTTCGGGGCGTAACTATGGCTACACCTTC.

As concerns this clone: Additional DNA sequences in this sample encode the identical CDR3. The chain joins TRBV18 to TRBJ2-7; unclear D gene. This CDR3 is 15 amino acids long. The germline V and J ends were trimmed by 1 base and 1 base, with 11 bases remaining between them. Germline CDR1 and CDR2: KGHSH and LQKENI. Here the CDR3 reads CASSPLKGSSYEQYF. The CDR3 nucleotides are TGTGCCAGCTCACCACTCAAGGGTTCTTCCTACGAGCAGTACTTC.

This clone has just one count. At the DNA level, this CDR3 is encoded by other sequences in the same sample as well. This chain connects TRBV4-1 to TRBJ2-7; 12 nucleotides match TRBD2. The germline V gene encodes CDR1 MGHRA and CDR2 YSYEKL. The V and J ends lost 0 bases and 2 bases, in that order; junction bases with no gene match: 2. The CDR3 extends over 16 amino acids. CDR3 bases: TGCGCCAGCAGCCAAGAGCTAGCGGGGGGGCCCTACGAGCAGTACTTC. It codes for CASSQELAGGPYEQYF.

CDR3 in DNA: TGTGCCAGCAGTGGACAGGGAGGGCATCAGCCCCAGCATTTT. It specifies CASSGQGGHQPQHF. The rearrangement uses TRBV6-6 and TRBJ1-5; 8 bases fit TRBD1. CDR3 size: 14 residues. V gave up 5 bases and J gave up 5 bases; unmatched junction bases: 5. Germline V lookup: CDR1 MNHNY, CDR2 SVGAGI (reference sequence).

As concerns this clone: Other DNA sequences within the sample encode an identical CDR3. V gene TRBV7-9 combines with J gene TRBJ2-7; D is possibly TRBD1 or TRBD2 (5 bases each). The V and J ends lost 3 bases and 2 bases respectively, with 11 bases between them. This CDR3 spans 14 amino acids. CDR1 and CDR2 from the germline V gene are SEHNR and FQNEAQ (reference sequence). The CDR3, as DNA: TGTGCCAGCAGCTTCCGGGACGGACCCTACGAGCAGTACTTC. It is translated as CASSFRDGPYEQYF.

The chain joins TRBV7-9 to TRBJ1-4; a weak D match, TRBD1 (5 bases). Germline V gene data show CDR1 as SEHNR and CDR2 as FQNEAQ (reference sequence). V was shortened by 4 bases and J by 6 bases, with 15 bases between the two germline ends. This CDR3 is built from 15 residues. The CDR3 DNA sequence: TGTGCCAGCAGCTACGGCTTGGGGACCCATGAAAAACTGTTTTTT. Its protein is CASSYGLGTHEKLFF.

The CDR3 loop reads CASSELGQMNTGAFF. The DNA of the CDR3 is TGTGCCAGCAGTGAACTAGGACAGATGAACACTGGGGCTTTCTTT. The chain joins TRBV6-1 to TRBJ1-1, with D possibly matching TRBD1 (6 bases). The germline gives CDR1 MNHNS, CDR2 SASEGT. V gave up 2 bases and J gave up 11 bases, with 21 bases separating them. The CDR3 has 15 amino acids.

This chain joins TRBV5-6 and TRBJ1-4; D not resolved. The CDR3 length is 13 residues. Germline CDR1 is SGHDT and CDR2 is YYEEEE. Trimming removed 6 bases from V and 8 bases from J, with 14 bases in between. The CDR3 bases are TGTGCCAGCACCGACACCGTTGGCGAAAAACTGTTTTTT. Encoded protein: CASTDTVGEKLFF.

This chain uses TRBV5-4 with TRBJ2-7; 8 nucleotides align to TRBD2. The CDR3 has 14 amino acids. V trimming: 1 base; J trimming: 3 bases; junction bases outside the gene matches: 3. Per the germline V gene, CDR1 is SGHNT and CDR2 is YYREEE (reference sequence). CDR3 protein: CASSLTAGDYEQYF. DNA for the CDR3: TGTGCCAGCAGCTTGACAGCGGGAGACTACGAGCAGTACTTC.

The chain joins TRBV4-1 to TRBJ2-1; D ambiguous. Germline assignment: CDR1 MGHRA and CDR2 YSYEKL. The V and J ends lost 6 bases and 8 bases respectively, with 14 bases between them. CDR3 length: 13 amino acids. DNA for the CDR3: TGCGCCAGCAGTCTCCGGAACCGGGATGAGCAGTTCTTC. This encodes CASSLRNRDEQFF.

The J gene is TRBJ2-7, the V gene TRBV5-4; D not certain. This CDR3 is 14 amino acids long. Germline CDR1 SGHNT, CDR2 YYREEE (reference sequence). Between the trimmed V and J ends, which lost 2 bases and 0 bases, there was a span of 9 bases. As DNA, the CDR3 is TGTGCCAGCAGCTTCGACGGGTCCTCCTACGAGCAGTACTTC. The encoded protein is CASSFDGSSYEQYF. The variable domain in full, completed from reference TRBV5-4 and TRBJ2-7, reads ETGVTQSPTHLIKTRGQQVTLRCSSQSGHNTVSWYQQALGQGPQFIFQYYREEENGRGNFPPRFSGLQFPNYSSELNVNALELDDSALYLCASSFDGSSYEQYFGPGTRLTVT.